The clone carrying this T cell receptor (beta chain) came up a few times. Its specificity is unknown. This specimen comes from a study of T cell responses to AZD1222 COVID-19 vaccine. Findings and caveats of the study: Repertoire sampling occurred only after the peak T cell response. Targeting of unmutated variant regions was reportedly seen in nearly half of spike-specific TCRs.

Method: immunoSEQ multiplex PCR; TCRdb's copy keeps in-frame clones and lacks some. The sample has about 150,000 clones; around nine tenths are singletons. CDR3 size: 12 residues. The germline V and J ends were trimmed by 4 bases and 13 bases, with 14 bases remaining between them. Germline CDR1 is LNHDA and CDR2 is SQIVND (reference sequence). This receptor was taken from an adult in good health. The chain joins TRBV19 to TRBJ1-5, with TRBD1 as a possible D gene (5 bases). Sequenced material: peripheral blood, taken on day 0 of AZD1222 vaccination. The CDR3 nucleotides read TGTGCCAGTAGTAGGGACTCTCCCCGGCAGCATTTT. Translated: CASSRDSPRQHF.